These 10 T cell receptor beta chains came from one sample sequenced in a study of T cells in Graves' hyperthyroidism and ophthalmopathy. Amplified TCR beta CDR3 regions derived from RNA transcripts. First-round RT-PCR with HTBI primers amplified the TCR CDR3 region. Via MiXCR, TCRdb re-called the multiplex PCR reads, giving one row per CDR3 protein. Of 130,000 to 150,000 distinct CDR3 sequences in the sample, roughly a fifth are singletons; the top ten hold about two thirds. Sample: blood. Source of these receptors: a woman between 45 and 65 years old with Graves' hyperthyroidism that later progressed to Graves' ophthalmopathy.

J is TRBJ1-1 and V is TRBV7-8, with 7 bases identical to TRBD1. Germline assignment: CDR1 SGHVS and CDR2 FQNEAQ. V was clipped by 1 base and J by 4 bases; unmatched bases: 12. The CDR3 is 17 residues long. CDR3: CASSLVGGDREGTEAFF. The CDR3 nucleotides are TGTGCCAGCAGCTTAGTCGGGGGAGACAGGGAGGGCACTGAAGCTTTCTTT.

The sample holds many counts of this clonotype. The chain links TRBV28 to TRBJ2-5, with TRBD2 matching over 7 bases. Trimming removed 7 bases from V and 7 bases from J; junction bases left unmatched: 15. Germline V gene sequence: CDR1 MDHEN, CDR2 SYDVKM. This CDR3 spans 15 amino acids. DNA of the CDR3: TGTGCCAGCACCAAAGACGTGGCGGGAGCGGGGACCCAGTACTTC. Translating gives CASTKDVAGAGTQYF.

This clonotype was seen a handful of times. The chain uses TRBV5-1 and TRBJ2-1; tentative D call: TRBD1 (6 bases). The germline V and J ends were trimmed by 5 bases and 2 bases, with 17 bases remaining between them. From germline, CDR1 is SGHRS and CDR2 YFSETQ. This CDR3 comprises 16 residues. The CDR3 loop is CASRDLDGTTYNEQFF. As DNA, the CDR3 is TGCGCCAGCAGGGACCTCGACGGGACAACCTACAATGAGCAGTTCTTC.

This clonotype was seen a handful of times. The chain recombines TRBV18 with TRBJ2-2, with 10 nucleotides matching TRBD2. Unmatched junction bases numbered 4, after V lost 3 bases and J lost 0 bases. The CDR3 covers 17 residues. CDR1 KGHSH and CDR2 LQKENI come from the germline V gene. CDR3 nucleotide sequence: TGTGCCAGCTCACCCAGGACTAGCGGTACGAACACCGGGGAGCTGTTTTTT. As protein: CASSPRTSGTNTGELFF. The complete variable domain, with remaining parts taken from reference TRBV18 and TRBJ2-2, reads NAGVMQNPRHLVRRRGQEARLRCSPMKGHSHVYWYRQLPEEGLKFMVYLQKENIIDESGMPKERFSAEFPKEGPSILRIQQVVRGDSAAYFCASSPRTSGTNTGELFFGEGSRLTVL.

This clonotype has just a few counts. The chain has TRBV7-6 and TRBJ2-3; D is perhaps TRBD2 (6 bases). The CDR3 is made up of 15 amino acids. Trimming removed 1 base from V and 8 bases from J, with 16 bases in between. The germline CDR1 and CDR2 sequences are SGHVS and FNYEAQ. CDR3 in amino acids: CASSLESAGTGTQYF. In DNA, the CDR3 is TGTGCCAGCAGCTTAGAGTCGGCGGGGACGGGTACGCAGTATTTT.

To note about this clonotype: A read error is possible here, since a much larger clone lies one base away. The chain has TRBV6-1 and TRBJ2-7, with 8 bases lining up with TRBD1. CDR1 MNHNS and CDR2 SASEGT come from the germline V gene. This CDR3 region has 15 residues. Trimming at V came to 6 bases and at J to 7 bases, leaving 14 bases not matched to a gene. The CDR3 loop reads CASRHKQGAQGEQYF. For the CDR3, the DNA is TGTGCCAGCAGACACAAGCAGGGGGCTCAGGGGGAGCAGTACTTC.

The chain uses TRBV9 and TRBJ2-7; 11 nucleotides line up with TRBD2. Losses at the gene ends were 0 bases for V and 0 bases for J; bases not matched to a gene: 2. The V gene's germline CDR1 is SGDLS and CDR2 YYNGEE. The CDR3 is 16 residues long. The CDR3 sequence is CASSVVTSGSSYEQYF. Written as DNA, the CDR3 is TGTGCCAGCAGCGTAGTAACTAGCGGGAGCTCCTACGAGCAGTACTTC. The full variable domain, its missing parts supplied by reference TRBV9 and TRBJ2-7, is DSGVTQTPKHLITATGQRVTLRCSPRSGDLSVYWYQQSLDQGLQFLIQYYNGEERAKGNILERFSAQQFPDLHSELNLSSLELGDSALYFCASSVVTSGSSYEQYFGPGTRLTVT.

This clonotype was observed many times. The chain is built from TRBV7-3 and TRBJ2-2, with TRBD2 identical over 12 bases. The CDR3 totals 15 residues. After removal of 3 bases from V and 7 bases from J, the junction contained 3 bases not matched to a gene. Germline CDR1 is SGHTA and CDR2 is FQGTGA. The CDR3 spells CASSLTSGRSGELFF. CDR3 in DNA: TGTGCCAGCAGCTTGACTAGCGGGAGAAGCGGGGAGCTGTTTTTT. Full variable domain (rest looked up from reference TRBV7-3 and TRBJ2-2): GAGVSQTPSNKVTEKGKYVELRCDPISGHTALYWYRQSLGQGPEFLIYFQGTGAADDSGLPNDRFFAVRPEGSVSTLKIQRTERGDSAVYLCASSLTSGRSGELFFGEGSRLTVL.

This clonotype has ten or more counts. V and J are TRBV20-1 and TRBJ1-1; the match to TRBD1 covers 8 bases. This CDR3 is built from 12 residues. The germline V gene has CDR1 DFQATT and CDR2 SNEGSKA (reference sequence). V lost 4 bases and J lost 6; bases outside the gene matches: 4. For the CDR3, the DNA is TGCAGTGCTAACAGGGGGACACCTGAAGCTTTCTTT. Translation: CSANRGTPEAFF.

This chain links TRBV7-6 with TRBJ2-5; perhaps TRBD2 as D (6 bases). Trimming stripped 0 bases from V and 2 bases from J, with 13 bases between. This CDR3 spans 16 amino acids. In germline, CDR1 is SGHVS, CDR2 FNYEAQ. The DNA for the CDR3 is TGTGCCAGCAGCTTAGCCGGAGGGGCATGGCAAGAGACCCAGTACTTC. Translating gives CASSLAGGAWQETQYF.